This T cell receptor (beta chain) was captured by sequencing in a study of type 1 regulatory T cells. Germline CDR1 is SGHRS and CDR2 is YFSETQ. There are 16 residues in the CDR3. With 1 base removed from V and 5 bases from J, the gap between germline ends came to 16 bases. In TCRdb, the reads were re-called with MiXCR into one record per CDR3 protein. This table has approximately 42,000 distinct CDR3 sequences, over 9% appearing once. This clonotype is judged medium-sized (0.01 to 0.1%). Its antigen is currently unknown. The receptor was isolated from a human donor in good health. The sample comprised cultured non-Tr1 T cells, either the whole culture or a sorted T cell fraction (not recorded which). The chain links TRBV5-1 to TRBJ2-1; a weak D match, TRBD2 (7 bases). This CDR3 reads CASSLLGGRINNEQFF. CDR3 coding DNA: TGCGCCAGCAGCTTGTTGGGGGGGCGAATAAACAATGAGCAGTTCTTC. Full variable domain (rest looked up from reference TRBV5-1 and TRBJ2-1): KAGVTQTPRYLIKTRGQQVTLSCSPISGHRSVSWYQQTPGQGLQFLFEYFSETQRNKGNFPGRFSGRQFSNSRSEMNVSTLELGDSALYLCASSLLGGRINNEQFFGPGTRLTVL.